Sequencing of this TCR beta chain was carried out in a study of beta chain features in type 1 diabetes. Using CD45RO/CCR7/CD25/CD127/CD95/CD27, CD4+ naive, central memory, regulatory and stem cell-like memory cells were sorted. This clone appeared a few times. Its specificity is not known. Study-level findings and limits: Any HLA type influence on TCRB rearrangement was left unresolved here. The naive, central memory and Treg TCRB repertoires showed an apparent similarity that was greater among patients than among healthy donors. Fewer junction insertions and more nucleotide deletions appeared in type 1 diabetes patients.

Of the isolated RNA, all was reverse transcribed, and so the sequenced material was expressed TCRB transcripts. Profiling relied on immunoSEQ multiplex PCR, and the TCRdb table lists in-frame clones only, not all of them. Of about 150,000 clones listed, about a tenth are singletons. V lost 6 bases, J lost 0 bases, and 5 bases stayed unmatched. This CDR3 has 13 residues. From germline, CDR1 is GTSNPN and CDR2 SVGIG (reference sequence). The receptor was derived from a man between 18 and 35 years old in good health. This chain links TRBV30 with TRBJ2-7, with 7 bases that match TRBD1. Sample: central memory CD4+ T cells from blood. The CDR3 DNA reads as TGTGCCTGTCCGGGACAGAGCTCCTACGAGCAGTACTTC. Protein product: CACPGQSSYEQYF.